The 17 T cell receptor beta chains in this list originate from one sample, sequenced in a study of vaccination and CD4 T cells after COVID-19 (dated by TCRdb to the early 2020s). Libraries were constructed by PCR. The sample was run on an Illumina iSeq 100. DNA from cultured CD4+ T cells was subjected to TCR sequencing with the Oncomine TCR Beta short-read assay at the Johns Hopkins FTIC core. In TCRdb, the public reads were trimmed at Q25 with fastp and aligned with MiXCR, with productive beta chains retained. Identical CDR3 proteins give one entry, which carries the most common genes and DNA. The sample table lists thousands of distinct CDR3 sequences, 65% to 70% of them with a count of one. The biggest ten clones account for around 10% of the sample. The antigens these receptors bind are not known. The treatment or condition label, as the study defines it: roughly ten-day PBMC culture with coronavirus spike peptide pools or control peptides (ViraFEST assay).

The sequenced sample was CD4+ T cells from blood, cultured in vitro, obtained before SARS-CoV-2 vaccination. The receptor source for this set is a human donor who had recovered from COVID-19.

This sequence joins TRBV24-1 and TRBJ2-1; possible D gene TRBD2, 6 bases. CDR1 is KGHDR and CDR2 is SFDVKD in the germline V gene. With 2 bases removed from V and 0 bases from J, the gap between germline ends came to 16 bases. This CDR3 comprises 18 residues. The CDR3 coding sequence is TGTGCCACCAGTGATTCCTACCGGCGGGGTTACTCCTACAATGAGCAGTTCTTC. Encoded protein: CATSDSYRRGYSYNEQFF.

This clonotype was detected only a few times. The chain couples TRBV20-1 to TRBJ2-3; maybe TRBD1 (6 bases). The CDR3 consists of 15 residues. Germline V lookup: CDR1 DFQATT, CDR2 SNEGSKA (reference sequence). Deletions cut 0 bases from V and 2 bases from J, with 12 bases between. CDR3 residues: CSARDAGTPTDTQYF. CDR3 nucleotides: TGCAGTGCTAGAGACGCCGGGACACCCACAGATACGCAGTATTTT.

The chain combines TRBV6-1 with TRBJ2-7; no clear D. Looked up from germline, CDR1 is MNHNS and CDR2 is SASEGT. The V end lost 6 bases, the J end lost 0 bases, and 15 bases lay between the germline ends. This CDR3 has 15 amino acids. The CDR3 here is CASRKDPTGSYEQYF. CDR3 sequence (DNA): TGTGCCAGCAGGAAGGACCCGACGGGCTCCTACGAGCAGTACTTC.

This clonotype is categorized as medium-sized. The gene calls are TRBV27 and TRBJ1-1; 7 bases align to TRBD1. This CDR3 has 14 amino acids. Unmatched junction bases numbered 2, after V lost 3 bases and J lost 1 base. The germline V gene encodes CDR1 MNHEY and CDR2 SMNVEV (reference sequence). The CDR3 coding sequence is TGTGCCAGCAGTTTTCGGGACAGGAACACTGAAGCTTTCTTT. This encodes CASSFRDRNTEAFF.

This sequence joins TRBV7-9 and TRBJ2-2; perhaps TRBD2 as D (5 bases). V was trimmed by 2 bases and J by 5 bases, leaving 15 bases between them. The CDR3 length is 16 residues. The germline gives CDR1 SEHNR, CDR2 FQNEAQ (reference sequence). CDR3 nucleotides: TGTGCCAGCAGCTTATGGGTGGGAGTCGGGACCGGGGAGCTGTTTTTT. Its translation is CASSLWVGVGTGELFF. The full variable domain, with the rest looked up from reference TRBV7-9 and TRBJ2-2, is DTGVSQNPRHKITKRGQNVTFRCDPISEHNRLYWYRQTLGQGPEFLTYFQNEAQLEKSRLLSDRFSAERPKGSFSTLEIQRTEQGDSAMYLCASSLWVGVGTGELFFGEGSRLTVL.

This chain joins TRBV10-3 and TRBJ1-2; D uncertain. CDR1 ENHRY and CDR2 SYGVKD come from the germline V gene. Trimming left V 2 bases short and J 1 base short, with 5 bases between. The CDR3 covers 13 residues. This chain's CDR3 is CAISELSNYGYTF. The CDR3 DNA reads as TGTGCCATCAGTGAGCTTAGTAACTATGGCTACACCTTC.

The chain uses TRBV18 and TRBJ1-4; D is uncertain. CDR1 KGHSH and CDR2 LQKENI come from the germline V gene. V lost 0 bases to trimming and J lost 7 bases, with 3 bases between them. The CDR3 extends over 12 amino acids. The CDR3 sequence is CASSPPSEKLFF. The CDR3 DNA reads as TGTGCCAGCTCACCACCGAGTGAAAAACTGTTTTTT.

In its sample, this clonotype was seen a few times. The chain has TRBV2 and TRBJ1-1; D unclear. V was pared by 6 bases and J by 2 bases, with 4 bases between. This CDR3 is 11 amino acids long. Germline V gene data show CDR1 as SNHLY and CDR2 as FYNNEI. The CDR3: CASRRNTEAFF. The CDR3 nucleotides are TGTGCCAGCAGAAGAAACACTGAAGCTTTCTTT.

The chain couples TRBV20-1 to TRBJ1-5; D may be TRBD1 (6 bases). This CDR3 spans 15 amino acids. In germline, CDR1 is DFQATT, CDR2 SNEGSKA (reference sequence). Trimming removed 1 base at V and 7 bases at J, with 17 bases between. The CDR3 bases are TGCAGTGCTAGAGTTAGGGGGGCGCCTGAACAGCCCCAGCATTTT. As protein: CSARVRGAPEQPQHF.

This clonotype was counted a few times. The CDR3 nucleotides read TGCAGTGCTAGAGATATGAGCTATAGCAATCAGCCCCAGCATTTT. It specifies CSARDMSYSNQPQHF. The chain joins TRBV20-1 to TRBJ1-5; no clear D. CDR3 length: 15 amino acids. Germline loops: CDR1 DFQATT, CDR2 SNEGSKA (reference sequence). The V gene lost 0 bases and the J gene lost 0 bases, with 9 bases spanning the gap.

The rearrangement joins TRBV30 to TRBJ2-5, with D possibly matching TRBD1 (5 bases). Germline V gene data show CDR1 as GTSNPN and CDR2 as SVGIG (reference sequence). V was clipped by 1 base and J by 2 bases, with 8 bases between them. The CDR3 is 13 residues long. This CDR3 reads CAWSGGYQETQYF. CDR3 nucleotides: TGTGCCTGGAGTGGGGGCTATCAAGAGACCCAGTACTTC.

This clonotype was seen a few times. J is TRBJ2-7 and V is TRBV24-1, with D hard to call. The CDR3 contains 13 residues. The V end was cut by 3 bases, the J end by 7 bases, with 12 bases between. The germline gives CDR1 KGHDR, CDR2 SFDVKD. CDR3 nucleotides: TGTGCCACCAGTGATGGGCCCGTCGGGGAGCAGTACTTC. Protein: CATSDGPVGEQYF.

The CDR3 DNA follows: TGTGCCACCAGCACCAGTAACTATGGCTACACCTTC. Its protein is CATSTSNYGYTF. The chain links TRBV15 to TRBJ1-2; D gene unclear. CDR1 is LNHNV and CDR2 is YYDKDF in the germline V gene (reference sequence). Trimming shortened V by 4 bases and J by 1 base, and 4 bases separated the two germline ends. This CDR3 spans 12 amino acids. Looking up the rest from reference TRBV15 and TRBJ1-2 gives the full variable domain: DAMVIQNPRYQVTQFGKPVTLSCSQTLNHNVMYWYQQKSSQAPKLLFHYYDKDFNNEADTPDNFQSRRPNTSFCFLDIRSPGLGDTAMYLCATSTSNYGYTFGSGTRLTVV.

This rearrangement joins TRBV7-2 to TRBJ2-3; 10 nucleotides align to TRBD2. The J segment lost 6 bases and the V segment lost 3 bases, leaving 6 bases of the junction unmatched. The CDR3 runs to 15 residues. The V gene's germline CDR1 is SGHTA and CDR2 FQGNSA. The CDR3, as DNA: TGTGCCAGCAGCTTGATTCTAGCGGGAGTGGATACGCAGTATTTT. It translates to CASSLILAGVDTQYF. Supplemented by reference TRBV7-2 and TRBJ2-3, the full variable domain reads GAGVSQSPSNKVTEKGKDVELRCDPISGHTALYWYRQSLGQGLEFLIYFQGNSAPDKSGLPSDRFSAERTGGSVSTLTIQRTQQEDSAVYLCASSLILAGVDTQYFGPGTRLTVL.

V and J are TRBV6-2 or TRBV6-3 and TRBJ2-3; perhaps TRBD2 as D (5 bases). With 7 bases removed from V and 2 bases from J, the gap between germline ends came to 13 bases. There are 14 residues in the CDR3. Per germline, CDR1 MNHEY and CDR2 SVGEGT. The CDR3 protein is CASTSTTSTDTQYF. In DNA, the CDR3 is TGTGCCAGCACCTCGACTACCTCCACAGATACGCAGTATTTT.

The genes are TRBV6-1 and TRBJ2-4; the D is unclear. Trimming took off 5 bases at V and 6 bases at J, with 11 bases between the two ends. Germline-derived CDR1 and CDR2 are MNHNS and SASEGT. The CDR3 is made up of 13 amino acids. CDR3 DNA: TGTGCCAGCAGTAACGGTCCTGGAAACATTCAGTACTTC. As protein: CASSNGPGNIQYF.

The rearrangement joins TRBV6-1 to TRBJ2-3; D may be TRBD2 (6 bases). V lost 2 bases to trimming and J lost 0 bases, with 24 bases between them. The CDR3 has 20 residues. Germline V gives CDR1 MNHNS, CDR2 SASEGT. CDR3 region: CASSEWGSGWPGDSTDTQYF. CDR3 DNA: TGTGCCAGCAGTGAATGGGGGTCGGGGTGGCCGGGGGACAGCACAGATACGCAGTATTTT.